The 26 T cell receptor beta chains in this list originate from one sample, sequenced in a study of beta chain features in type 1 diabetes. Expressed TCRB transcripts were sequenced after all isolated RNA was converted to cDNA. Profiled with immunoSEQ multiplex PCR; TCRdb holds only in-frame clones, not every one. The table records approximately 280,000 clones, 15% of them present only once. General study results and limits: Across all four CD4+ subsets, people with type 1 diabetes showed modestly shorter TCRB CDR3s.

Their cognate antigens are unknown. Sequenced input: naive CD4+ T cells from blood. These receptors were obtained from a man between 18 and 29 years old with type 1 diabetes.

This clone was seen a few times. The chain employs TRBV2 and TRBJ1-2; 7 bases map to TRBD1. CDR3 length equals 13 residues. Germline V lookup: CDR1 SNHLY, CDR2 FYNNEI. The J segment lost 7 bases and the V segment lost 6 bases, leaving 8 bases of the junction unmatched. CDR3 amino acids: CASSVTGLGGYTF. The CDR3 coding sequence is TGTGCCAGCAGCGTGACAGGGCTTGGTGGCTACACCTTC. Using reference TRBV2 and TRBJ1-2 for the parts outside the CDR3, the full variable domain is EPEVTQTPSHQVTQMGQEVILRCVPISNHLYFYWYRQILGQKVEFLVSFYNNEISEKSEIFDDQFSVERPDGSNFTLKIRSTKLEDSAMYFCASSVTGLGGYTFGSGTRLTVV.

The chain joins TRBV5-1 to TRBJ2-5; TRBD2 is a possible D gene (5 bases). Trimming took 4 bases from V and 5 from J, leaving 18 bases between them. This CDR3 contains 15 residues. Germline V gene data show CDR1 as SGHRS and CDR2 as YFSETQ. The DNA for the CDR3 is TGCGCCAGCAGCGTGGCGTTGGGAGCAGGCGAGACCCAGTACTTC. It translates to CASSVALGAGETQYF.

The rearrangement uses TRBV5-1 and TRBJ1-5; the D is unclear. Looked up from germline, CDR1 is SGHRS and CDR2 is YFSETQ. Trimming took off 0 bases at V and 3 bases at J, with 10 bases between the two ends. The CDR3 has 15 amino acids. CDR3 DNA sequence: TGCGCCAGCAGCTTGGCTGGGAGGGCCAATCAGCCCCAGCATTTT. This encodes CASSLAGRANQPQHF.

V gene TRBV7-2 combines with J gene TRBJ2-1, with 7 bases identical to TRBD1. The CDR3 is 15 amino acids. Germline lookup yields CDR1 SGHTA and CDR2 FQGNSA. The J segment lost 1 base and the V segment lost 5 bases, leaving 5 bases of the junction unmatched. Here the CDR3 reads CASSDGQASYNEQFF. The DNA for the CDR3 is TGTGCCAGCAGCGACGGACAGGCGTCCTACAATGAGCAGTTCTTC.

This clone turned up a few times. V is TRBV11-2 and J is TRBJ2-2, with TRBD1 identical over 8 bases. CDR3 size: 15 residues. J gave up 3 bases and V 5 bases, and 5 bases lay outside the gene matches. Germline-derived CDR1 and CDR2 are SGHAT and FQNNGV. The CDR3 reads CASSLRGRDTGELFF. The CDR3, as DNA: TGTGCCAGCAGCCTCAGGGGGCGCGACACCGGGGAGCTGTTTTTT. Based on the CDR3 plus reference TRBV11-2 and TRBJ2-2, the full variable domain is EAGVAQSPRYKIIEKRQSVAFWCNPISGHATLYWYQQILGQGPKLLIQFQNNGVVDDSQLPKDRFSAERLKGVDSTLKIQPAKLEDSAVYLCASSLRGRDTGELFFGEGSRLTVL.

This clone turned up a few times. This chain connects TRBV5-1 to TRBJ2-7; TRBD1 matches at 11 bases. The V gene end was trimmed by 3 bases and the J gene end by 6 bases; junction bases not matched to a gene: 5. The germline V gene has CDR1 SGHRS and CDR2 YFSETQ. The CDR3 is made up of 14 amino acids. DNA of the CDR3: TGCGCCAGCAGCTCGCCCGGGACAGGGGGCGAGCAGTACTTC. Translation: CASSSPGTGGEQYF.

This clone has only a few counts. J is TRBJ2-5 and V is TRBV5-1; D is perhaps TRBD1 (6 bases). V was cut by 5 bases and J by 2 bases, with 16 bases left in between. CDR1 is SGHRS, CDR2 YFSETQ, per germline. CDR3 size: 15 residues. DNA for the CDR3: TGCGCCAGCAGTGGTGAAGGACAGCATCAAGAGACCCAGTACTTC. It codes for CASSGEGQHQETQYF.

This chain connects TRBV19 to TRBJ2-1; D possibly corresponds to TRBD1 (5 bases). This CDR3 comprises 13 residues. The V and J ends lost 3 bases and 6 bases respectively, with 9 bases between them. Germline-derived CDR1 and CDR2 are LNHDA and SQIVND (reference sequence). CDR3: CASSIRRVNEQFF. The DNA of the CDR3 is TGTGCCAGTAGTATTCGCAGGGTCAATGAGCAGTTCTTC.

This clone showed up just a few times. V and J are TRBV19 and TRBJ2-1, with 9 bases matching TRBD2. CDR3 length equals 14 residues. The V and J ends lost 6 bases and 9 bases, in that order; junction bases with no gene match: 9. CDR1 and CDR2 (germline): LNHDA, SQIVND (reference sequence). The chain's CDR3 is CASRSSGRLGEQFF. In nucleotides, the CDR3 is TGTGCCAGTAGGTCGAGCGGGAGGCTGGGTGAGCAGTTCTTC.

V usage is TRBV7-2 and J usage is TRBJ1-4; possibly TRBD1 for D (6 bases). Between the trimmed V and J ends, which lost 11 bases and 1 base, there was a span of 11 bases. Germline assignment: CDR1 SGHTA and CDR2 FQGNSA. This CDR3 has 13 amino acids. DNA of the CDR3: TGTGCCTCACAACAGGGAACTAATGAAAAACTGTTTTTT. This encodes CASQQGTNEKLFF.

This chain uses TRBV30 with TRBJ2-7, with a possible D match to TRBD2 (6 bases). CDR1 and CDR2 from the germline V gene are GTSNPN and SVGIG (reference sequence). V was trimmed by 5 bases and J by 5 bases, leaving 10 bases between them. CDR3 size: 11 residues. DNA for the CDR3: TGTGCCTGGGCCTGGAGGGACGAGCAGTACTTC. Its protein is CAWAWRDEQYF. The full variable domain, completed using reference TRBV30 and TRBJ2-7, is SQTIHQWPATLVQPVGSPLSLECTVEGTSNPNLYWYRQAAGRGLQLLFYSVGIGQISSEVPQNLSASRPQDRQFILSSKKLLLSDSGFYLCAWAWRDEQYFGPGTRLTVT.

This clone was detected a few times. V usage is TRBV5-4 and J usage is TRBJ2-6; weak D call: TRBD2 (6 bases). The CDR3 totals 18 residues. CDR1 and CDR2 from the germline V gene are SGHNT and YYREEE (reference sequence). The ends were cut back, 4 bases at V and 0 bases at J, with 17 bases in the middle. CDR3 loop: CASSPPGLPSSGANVLTF. CDR3 DNA: TGTGCCAGCAGCCCGCCGGGACTCCCGAGCTCTGGGGCCAACGTCCTGACTTTC.

This clone was seen more than once but under ten times. The V gene is TRBV7-9, the J gene TRBJ2-7; maybe TRBD2 (7 bases). Germline V lookup: CDR1 SEHNR, CDR2 FQNEAQ (reference sequence). The CDR3 totals 15 residues. Trimming took off 4 bases at V and 0 bases at J, with 13 bases between the two ends. CDR3 sequence (DNA): TGTGCCAGCAGCTCGGGGGGCAGATTCTCCTACGAGCAGTACTTC. Protein: CASSSGGRFSYEQYF.

The table lists this clone with a few counts. This chain connects TRBV7-9 to TRBJ1-4; 8 nucleotides match TRBD1. Germline trimming cut 5 bases from V and 4 bases from J; bases unmatched to any gene: 9. Germline V gene data show CDR1 as SEHNR and CDR2 as FQNEAQ (reference sequence). This CDR3 contains 16 residues. CDR3 DNA: TGTGCCAGCAGCAAACAACCGGGACAGGTTAATGAAAAACTGTTTTTT. Translated: CASSKQPGQVNEKLFF.

The V call is TRBV7-8, the J call TRBJ1-1; D gene unclear. Germline values: CDR1 SGHVS, CDR2 FQNEAQ. Trimming removed 5 bases at V and 2 bases at J, with 9 bases between. The CDR3 totals 13 residues. The CDR3 loop reads CASSSYRNTEAFF. The DNA for the CDR3 is TGTGCCAGCAGCAGTTACAGAAACACTGAAGCTTTCTTT.

V gene TRBV27 combines with J gene TRBJ2-7; 12 bases agree with TRBD1. The V segment lost 7 bases and the J segment 4 bases; nucleotides outside the gene matches: 8. The CDR3 runs to 15 residues. Germline V gene lookup returns CDR1 MNHEY and CDR2 SMNVEV (reference sequence). CDR3 DNA: TGTGCCAGCACTACAAGGGGACAGGGGGCTTACGAGCAGTACTTC. As protein: CASTTRGQGAYEQYF.

This clone was found a few times. This sequence joins TRBV10-3 and TRBJ2-1; 12 nucleotides match TRBD2. The germline V gene has CDR1 ENHRY and CDR2 SYGVKD. The trim removed 4 bases at V and 3 bases at J, leaving 4 bases unmatched. The CDR3 extends over 16 amino acids. The CDR3 DNA reads as TGTGCCATCAGTGTCCGACTAGCGGGAGACTACAATGAGCAGTTCTTC. The encoded protein is CAISVRLAGDYNEQFF.

J is TRBJ2-1 and V is TRBV19, with 10 bases lining up with TRBD1. This CDR3 region has 15 residues. With 3 bases clipped from V and 9 bases from J, the junction kept 8 bases outside the gene matches. Germline V gene lookup returns CDR1 LNHDA and CDR2 SQIVND (reference sequence). CDR3 in amino acids: CASSIWDRGRGEQFF. In DNA form, the CDR3 reads TGTGCCAGTAGTATCTGGGACAGGGGAAGGGGTGAGCAGTTCTTC.

This clone was seen more than once but under ten times. The rearrangement joins TRBV18 to TRBJ2-6; the match to TRBD1 covers 8 bases. Unmatched junction bases numbered 8, after V lost 4 bases and J lost 3 bases. CDR1 is KGHSH and CDR2 is LQKENI in the germline V gene. CDR3 length: 17 residues. CDR3 region: CASSQRTGPNGANVLTF. CDR3 sequence (DNA): TGTGCCAGCTCACAGAGGACAGGGCCCAATGGGGCCAACGTCCTGACTTTC.

This chain connects TRBV9 to TRBJ1-5, with D unresolved. V lost 4 bases, J lost 0 bases, and 11 bases lay in between. Germline loops: CDR1 SGDLS, CDR2 YYNGEE. The CDR3 runs 15 residues. The DNA of the CDR3 is TGTGCCAGCAGCCTGTCGACGGGTAGCAATCAGCCCCAGCATTTT. Protein: CASSLSTGSNQPQHF.

V is TRBV29-1 and J is TRBJ1-1; a weak D match, TRBD1 (5 bases). Per germline, CDR1 SQVTM and CDR2 ANQGSEA. This CDR3 is 14 amino acids long. V lost 0 bases to trimming and J lost 0 bases, with 8 bases between them. CDR3 in amino acids: CSVEEGHLNTEAFF. In DNA form, the CDR3 reads TGCAGCGTTGAAGAAGGACACCTGAACACTGAAGCTTTCTTT. Full variable domain (missing parts from reference TRBV29-1 and TRBJ1-1): SAVISQKPSRDICQRGTSLTIQCQVDSQVTMMFWYRQQPGQSLTLIATANQGSEATYESGFVIDKFPISRPNLTFSTLTVSNMSPEDSSIYLCSVEEGHLNTEAFFGQGTRLTVV.

In its sample, this clone was seen a few times. This chain links TRBV25-1 with TRBJ2-1; weak D call: TRBD1 (6 bases). The CDR3 length is 15 residues. V was pared by 1 base and J by 13 bases, with 20 bases between. Germline V gene sequence: CDR1 MGHDK, CDR2 SYGVNS. Written as DNA, the CDR3 is TGTGCCAGCAGTGAATTAGGGTTGGGGGCCCTGGGACAGTTCTTC. Its translation is CASSELGLGALGQFF.

In its sample, this clone was seen a few times. The chain combines TRBV19 with TRBJ2-1, with a weak D call TRBD1 (6 bases). CDR3 size: 13 residues. V was clipped by 5 bases and J by 4 bases, with 9 bases between them. Germline CDR1 LNHDA, CDR2 SQIVND (reference sequence). The CDR3 loop is CASSGGLYNEQFF. In DNA, the CDR3 is TGTGCCAGTAGTGGGGGCCTATACAATGAGCAGTTCTTC.

The CDR3 protein is CAIKPAGTADTQYF. The CDR3 nucleotides read TGTGCCATTAAACCAGCGGGGACGGCAGATACGCAGTATTTT. This chain uses TRBV10-3 with TRBJ2-3, with 7 bases identical to TRBD2. Per germline, CDR1 ENHRY and CDR2 SYGVKD. This CDR3 region has 14 residues. Trimming at V came to 9 bases and at J to 4 bases, leaving 10 bases not matched to a gene.

There are a few counts of this clone. The chain combines TRBV14 with TRBJ2-3, with 12 bases fitting TRBD2. Per the germline V gene, CDR1 is SGHDN and CDR2 is FVKESK. With V trimmed by 1 base and J by 0 bases, 11 bases remained unmatched. The length of the CDR3 is 20 residues. Written as DNA, the CDR3 is TGTGCCAGCAGCCAAGGTGTGACTAGCGGGAGTTCCCATAGCACAGATACGCAGTATTTT. It encodes CASSQGVTSGSSHSTDTQYF. The whole variable domain, remainder taken from reference TRBV14 and TRBJ2-3, is EAGVTQFPSHSVIEKGQTVTLRCDPISGHDNLYWYRRVMGKEIKFLLHFVKESKQDESGMPNNRFLAERTGGTYSTLKVQPAELEDSGVYFCASSQGVTSGSSHSTDTQYFGPGTRLTVL.

The chain recombines TRBV5-1 with TRBJ2-5, with 10 bases that match TRBD1. From germline, CDR1 is SGHRS and CDR2 YFSETQ. J gave up 2 bases and V 4 bases, and 2 bases lay outside the gene matches. The CDR3 sequence is 14 residues long. The CDR3 bases are TGCGCCAGCAGCCAGGGACAGGGGCAAGAGACCCAGTACTTC. Its translation: CASSQGQGQETQYF.